This is a list of T cell receptor beta chains from one sample in a study of immune reconstitution after stem cell transplant in scleroderma. A single record per CDR3 protein comes from TCRdb applying MiXCR to the RT-PCR reads. The sample includes roughly 3,000 distinct CDR3 sequences, roughly 3.6% of them seen just once. This specimen was collected before or after autologous hematopoietic stem cell transplantation (not recorded which). Receptors originate from a human donor with systemic sclerosis. CDR3s include the opening cysteine and the closing phenylalanine or tryptophan. The order of the fields is J gene, V gene, clone size, D gene, CDR3 DNA, CDR3 protein. D genes are given only for firm matches. Some rows have no size entry. The others give once, few or many, or a class for an expanded clone.

>TRBJ2-3|TRBV20-1|-|-
TGCAGTGCAAACCAGGACACCACTAGCACAGATACGCAGTATTTT
CSANQDTTSTDTQYF
>TRBJ1-1|TRBV5-1|medium-sized|-
TGCGCCAGCAGCTTGGTTCAGGGGTGGGGCACTGAAGCTTTCTTT
CASSLVQGWGTEAFF
>TRBJ2-1|TRBV24-1|medium-sized|TRBD2
TGTGCCACCAGTGATCAGACTAGCGGGAGGGCCTACAATGAGCAGTTCTTC
CATSDQTSGRAYNEQFF
>TRBJ1-1|TRBV5-1|medium-sized|TRBD1
TGCGCCAGCAGCTTGTCCGGAGGGGGCAGCACTGAAGCTTTCTTT
CASSLSGGGSTEAFF
>TRBJ1-2|TRBV5-1|medium-sized|TRBD1
TGCGCCAGCAGCTCGTGGACAGGCTCGCCGTCCTATGGCTACACCTTC
CASSSWTGSPSYGYTF
>TRBJ2-5|TRBV28|medium-sized|TRBD2
TGTGCCAGCAGTTTAGAGACTAGCGGAGAACAAGAGACCCAGTACTTC
CASSLETSGEQETQYF
>TRBJ1-5|TRBV3-1|medium-sized|-
TGTGCCAGCAGCCGTGGGGGAGACTATCAGCCCCAGCATTTT
CASSRGGDYQPQHF
>TRBJ1-6|TRBV27|medium-sized|-
TGTGCCAGCAGCTCCCGGGGACCCCCCTCACCGCCCCTCCACTTT
CASSSRGPPSPPLHF
>TRBJ2-7|TRBV6-1|medium-sized|-
TGTGCCAGCAGCGCGGTCGGCTACGAGCAGTACTTC
CASSAVGYEQYF
>TRBJ2-1|TRBV5-4|-|TRBD2
TGTGCCAGCAGCTTGGAGCGGGGGAACCGAGCCAATGAGCAGTTCTTC
CASSLERGNRANEQFF
>TRBJ2-2|TRBV20-1|medium-sized|-
TGCAGTGCTAGAGAAACGGGGAACACCGGGGAGCTGTTTTTT
CSARETGNTGELFF
>TRBJ1-1|TRBV7-2|medium-sized|-
TGTGCCAGCAGCTTGAACCAGGGCAGGGTGACTGAAGCTTTCTTT
CASSLNQGRVTEAFF
>TRBJ2-7|TRBV20-1|medium-sized|-
TGCAGTGCTAGAGATCGGGTGGGAGTGAGGCGCGAGCAGTACTTC
CSARDRVGVRREQYF
>TRBJ1-5|TRBV5-1|medium-sized|-
TGCGCCAGCAGCTTGGGAGGATTGAGGGAGCCCCAGCATTTT
CASSLGGLREPQHF
>TRBJ2-1|TRBV4-2|medium-sized|TRBD1
TGTGCCAGCAGCGCGGCCGGGACAGGCTCCTACAATGAGCAGTTCTTC
CASSAAGTGSYNEQFF
>TRBJ2-7|TRBV27|medium-sized|-
TGTGCCAGCAGTTTCACAGCTAGTACATACGAGCAGTACTTC
CASSFTASTYEQYF
>TRBJ1-2|TRBV29-1|medium-sized|-
TGCAGCGTTGAACAAACAGACTATGGCTACACCTTC
CSVEQTDYGYTF
>TRBJ1-5|TRBV7-8|medium-sized|-
TGTGCCAGCAGAAGGGAGATCAATCAGCCCCAGCATTTT
CASRREINQPQHF
>TRBJ1-5|TRBV18|medium-sized|TRBD1
TGTGCCAGCTCACTAGGACAGGACAATCAGCCCCAGCATTTT
CASSLGQDNQPQHF
>TRBJ2-2|TRBV13|medium-sized|TRBD1
TGTGCCAGCAGCTCTTGGACAGGGGGCTACACCGGGGAGCTGTTTTTT
CASSSWTGGYTGELFF
>TRBJ1-1|TRBV11-2|few|TRBD1
TGTGCCAGCAGCGTAAGACCCGGGACAGTGAACACTGAAGCTTTCTTT
CASSVRPGTVNTEAFF
>TRBJ1-3|TRBV7-6|medium-sized|-
TGTGCCAGCAGCTTAAAGGGGGGAGGAAACACCATATATTTT
CASSLKGGGNTIYF
>TRBJ1-6|TRBV19|medium-sized|TRBD1
TGTGCCAGCAGGGGACAGAGGGGTTCACCCCTCCACTTT
CASRGQRGSPLHF
>TRBJ2-2|TRBV5-5|medium-sized|-
TGTGCCAGCAGCTTGGGGGGATTGCCCACCGGGGAGCTGTTTTTT
CASSLGGLPTGELFF
>TRBJ2-7|TRBV5-1|few|-
TGCGCCAGCAGCTCGGACACGGGCTCCTACGAGCAGTACTTC
CASSSDTGSYEQYF
>TRBJ1-2|TRBV7-9|medium-sized|-
TGTGCCAGCAGCAACGTTTGGGGTGGAGCTAACTATGGCTACACCTTC
CASSNVWGGANYGYTF
>TRBJ2-5|TRBV5-6|few|TRBD2
TGTGCCAGCAGCTTGTACGGCGGGAGGTTGCAAGAGACCCAGTACTTC
CASSLYGGRLQETQYF
>TRBJ2-5|TRBV5-5|few|-
TGTGCCAGCAGCCTTCTTAGGGAAGAGACCCAGTACTTC
CASSLLREETQYF
>TRBJ2-1|TRBV12-3/TRBV12-4|medium-sized|-
TGTGCCAGCAGGAGAGGGAGACAGTACAATGAGCAGTTCTTC
CASRRGRQYNEQFF
>TRBJ2-5|TRBV25-1|many|TRBD1
TGTGCCAGCTCGGACAGGGTCCTGGAGACCCAGTACTTC
CASSDRVLETQYF
>TRBJ2-2|TRBV7-9|medium-sized|-
TGTGCCACCCCTGGTGGTGCAGGGGCCAGCACCGGGGAGCTGTTTTTT
CATPGGAGASTGELFF
>TRBJ2-6|TRBV11-2|medium-sized|-
TGTGCCAGCAGCTCCCCCCCAGGCTCTGGGGCCAACGTCCTGACTTTC
CASSSPPGSGANVLTF
>TRBJ1-2|TRBV6-1|few|-
TGTGCCAGCGTTCAGGGGACGGGGTATGGCCACACCTTC
CASVQGTGYGHTF
>TRBJ2-1|TRBV5-6|medium-sized|-
TGTGCCAGCAGACCCGGACAGAACACTTACAATGAGCAGTTCTTC
CASRPGQNTYNEQFF
>TRBJ2-5|TRBV7-2|medium-sized|-
TGTGCCAGCAGCCCCCCAGGGCTGGGGGAGACCCAGTACTTC
CASSPPGLGETQYF
>TRBJ1-4|TRBV19|medium-sized|TRBD1
TGTGCCAGTAGTACGGACAGGAATGAAAAACTGTTTTTT
CASSTDRNEKLFF
>TRBJ2-5|TRBV5-1|medium-sized|-
TGCGCCAGCAGCTTGGGGGGAACCCAAGAGACCCAGTACTTC
CASSLGGTQETQYF
>TRBJ2-5|TRBV5-1|medium-sized|-
TGCGCCAGCAGCTTGGAGTGGCGGGAGACCCAGTACTTC
CASSLEWRETQYF
>TRBJ2-7|TRBV20-1|large|-
TGCAGTGCTGAATCAGTCGCCCGGGATCCCTACGAGCAGTACTTC
CSAESVARDPYEQYF
>TRBJ1-1|TRBV24-1|medium-sized|TRBD1
TGTGCCACCAGTGACGGACAGGGTCTGACCACTGAAGCTTTCTTT
CATSDGQGLTTEAFF
>TRBJ2-4|TRBV18|medium-sized|-
TGTGCCAGCTCACCACCGGTCAGGGCGGACATTCAGTACTTC
CASSPPVRADIQYF
>TRBJ2-7|TRBV20-1|medium-sized|TRBD1
TGCAGTGCTAGAGCTGGAGGGGACAGGGGACACTACGAGCAGTACTTC
CSARAGGDRGHYEQYF
>TRBJ2-1|TRBV29-1|medium-sized|-
TGCAGCGTTGAACCCTCCAACAATGAGCAGTTCTTC
CSVEPSNNEQFF
>TRBJ2-7|TRBV20-1|medium-sized|TRBD1
TGCAGTGCTAACGGACAGGGGTTCTACGAGCAGTACTTC
CSANGQGFYEQYF
>TRBJ2-7|TRBV6-2/TRBV6-3|medium-sized|TRBD2
TGTGCCAGCAGCTTTAGCGGGACCTCGAACGAGCAGTACTTC
CASSFSGTSNEQYF
>TRBJ1-2|TRBV5-6|medium-sized|-
TGTGCCAGCAGCTTGGGGAGGCATTATGGCTACACCTTC
CASSLGRHYGYTF
>TRBJ1-2|TRBV6-1|medium-sized|-
TGTGCCAGCGTTCAGGGGACGGGGTATGGCTACACCTTC
CASVQGTGYGYTF